The text below deals with one TCR beta chain. The entry originates in a study of blood T cell repertoires in COVID-19. This CDR3 comprises 16 residues. Assignments of participants to cohorts depended upon their own reported clinical history. A COVID-19 case had been met by exposed participants during the 2 weeks before study entry. In the original processing: By means of reference gene primer amplification, nucleated cell counts were estimated. Only in-frame clones appear in the TCRdb table, and some are missing; sequencing was by immunoSEQ multiplex PCR. V, J and clone size are taken as reported in that table, and D and trimming were inferred from the DNA itself. The data hold 350,000 to 400,000 clones, with 91% observed a single time.

The receptor was derived from a woman in her 40s who had been exposed to COVID-19. The chain links TRBV21-1 to TRBJ2-2; the DNA was not used to check the table's D call, TRBD2. TRBV21-1 has pseudogene status. Sequences were obtained from PBMCs or T cells enriched from blood (not recorded which). The CDR3 sequence: CASSGPGGPETGELFF. CDR3 DNA sequence: TGTGCCAGCAGCGGACCGGGAGGGCCAGAAACCGGGGAGCTGTTTTTT.